This T cell receptor (beta chain) was sequenced during a study of PD-L1 blockade in urothelial cancer (dated by TCRdb to 2015 to 2018). At the level of the whole study: All patients started therapy in about 2014 and received atezolizumab 1,200 mg intravenously every 3 weeks. Somatic, immune and clinical correlates of response to PD-L1 blockade with atezolizumab in urothelial cancer were the focus of an exploratory multi-omic analysis. Fewer than ten patients reached durable clinical benefit, while 20 patients did not. Pretreatment tumor samples and matched peripheral blood, collected serially before and after atezolizumab treatment, underwent TCR sequencing. A median of about 150,000 T cells and some 82,000 unique TCRs was obtained from blood samples, and a median clonality of around 0.08 was observed. Durable clinical benefit was defined as progression-free survival longer than 6 months, and TCR features were also tested against progression-free and overall survival. Patients had an ECOG performance status of 0 or 1 and had received between 0 and 3 prior chemotherapy regimens. In the same patients who had TCR sequencing, pretreatment tumors also underwent whole exome sequencing and RNA sequencing. About 90% of the 29 patients were males with bladder-origin urothelial cancer, and about two thirds of the roughly 30 reported a prior smoking history. Twenty-nine patients had pretreatment blood TCR-seq, approximately 24 had at least one posttreatment blood collection, and approximately 24 had tumor TCR-seq. Blood samples were analyzed at 3 weeks after treatment start (second dose) and at 6 weeks after treatment start. The research as a whole found: At 3 weeks after the start of treatment, tumor-associated TCR clones in peripheral blood had expanded more in patients with durable benefit (n ≈ 20, p = 0.022). Because the sample size was small (n ≈ 30) and many of the analyses were exploratory, the results are meant to be hypothesis-generating. Improved progression-free and overall survival was found to be associated with pretreatment peripheral blood TCR clonality below the median.

With respect to this clone: The clone's antigen remains unknown. No qualities accompany the bases; no much larger clone lies one base away.

The cohort comprised more than 25 patients with locally advanced or metastatic urothelial carcinoma treated at Memorial Sloan Kettering on a trial protocol. Peripheral blood mononuclear cells were collected pretreatment and during treatment, with between 1 and 8 total time points obtained per patient. The Qiagen DNeasy Blood extraction kit was used to purify genomic DNA from total PBMCs and tumor samples. PBMCs were collected pretreatment and during treatment, and were isolated and stored as previously described. CDR1 and CDR2 are drawn from the germline V gene: SGHVS, FQNEAQ. The CDR3 starts with the cysteine, ends with the phenylalanine, and has 14 residues. The only DNA kept is the CDR3, 42 bases in frame from the first base. At the junction V is shortened by 0 bases and J by 3 bases, with 8 bases in between. Synthetic TCR analog templates were spiked into each PCR to estimate absolute template abundance from read counts. The immunoSEQ assay used bias-controlled V and J gene primers to amplify TCRbeta CDR3 regions from genomic DNA. Rearranged TCRbeta segments were sequenced at approximately 20X coverage. The original pipeline was this. Clustering was used to correct sequencing errors, and CDR3s were annotated against IMGT so that V, D and J genes could be assigned. Downstream analyses used only productive TCRbeta rearrangements, leaving out any out-of-frame or stop-codon sequences. Clonality was computed as one minus Shannon entropy normalized by the log of the number of unique productive sequences. Clones differing between time points or between blood and tumor were identified using Fisher's exact test with Benjamini-Hochberg correction, with an adjusted p below 0.01 applied as the threshold. TCRdb took over this immuneACCESS table, retaining in-frame rearrangements with V and J assigned. Such tables are incomplete; in checked studies, under half of the missing clones stem from an unresolved V gene, and the remainder is unexplained. For V, J and clone size, that table is used; D and trimming come from the DNA. The sample table contains about 43,000 clones; only one count was recorded for more than 70% of them. The ten largest clones capture about 14% of the sample.

This receptor was taken from a woman in her sixties with urothelial cancer. The chain uses TRBV7-8 and TRBJ1-1, with an unclear D gene assignment. The starting material was PBMCs, obtained around atezolizumab (anti-PD-L1) treatment. In nucleotide form, the sequence is TGTGCCAGCAGCTTAGCGCTCGGGTACACTGAAGCTTTCTTT. Translated, it reads CASSLALGYTEAFF.